Sequencing of this T cell receptor (beta chain) was carried out in a study of cytomegalovirus exposure and HLA in healthy donors. Regarding the study as a whole: For most TCR beta V segments, an earlier analysis put the productive rate at about 87% or about 30% of the time. Later genetic work tied a missense DCLRE1C variant to beta-chain V and J trimming.

A remark on this clone: Its target is not known. Since no conserved phenylalanine or tryptophan closes the CDR3, a read error is the likely cause.

The study ran its PCR with 60 Vbeta and 13 Jbeta primers. Using immunoSEQ multiplex PCR, the repertoire was profiled, and TCRdb retains in-frame clones only, with some absent. Here the sample spans 100,000 to 150,000 clones, more than 65% being singletons. This CDR3 spans 13 amino acids. Per the germline V gene, CDR1 is SGHTA and CDR2 is FQGTGA. Trimming took 4 bases from V and 3 from J, leaving 10 bases between them. Sequencing was carried out using PBMCs. The chain employs TRBV7-3 and TRBJ2-7, with a possible D match to TRBD2 (5 bases). The receptor's source is a woman in her sixties in good health and CMV-seropositive. This CDR3 reads CASSSDGLYEQYL. The CDR3 nucleotides are TGTGCCAGCAGCTCGGACGGACTCTACGAGCAGTACCTC.